A selection of T cell receptor beta chains follows, all from one sample in a study of blood T cell repertoires in COVID-19. Only in-frame clones appear in the TCRdb table, and some are missing; sequencing was by immunoSEQ multiplex PCR. The sample has 380,000 or so clones, 85% to 90% seen once; the top ten hold 0.95% to 1%. Material: PBMCs or T cells enriched from blood (not recorded which). These receptors came from a young woman with acute COVID-19. Each CDR3 is given without its conserved first and last residue. Each record gives: clone size, D gene, J gene, V gene, CDR3 protein. A D gene is named only where the DNA matches it firmly. A clone size is listed for some rows: how often the clone was seen (once, few, many), or a class if it is expanded.

.	TRBD1	TRBJ1-5	TRBV12-3/TRBV12-4	ASSLDRGNKH
.	.	TRBJ1-1	TRBV6-5	ASSPGEVTEAF
few	.	TRBJ1-2	TRBV5-5	ASSLERQGGGYT
.	.	TRBJ1-6	TRBV5-1	ASSLDRRNNSPLH
.	.	TRBJ1-3	TRBV18	ASSPRARHTGNTIY
few	.	TRBJ2-7	TRBV5-5	ASSLAFGGNEQY
.	TRBD1	TRBJ2-2	TRBV2	AIKPGQGARTGELF
once	.	TRBJ1-3	TRBV6-1	ASSERTAGNTIY
.	.	TRBJ2-7	TRBV27	ASSSITGFFEPGTYEQY
.	TRBD1	TRBJ1-1	TRBV14	ASSQDLGGDRADNTEAF
.	TRBD2	TRBJ2-1	TRBV4-1	ASSQVPAGDYNEQF
.	TRBD1	TRBJ1-2	TRBV14	ASSLTGTARLSSYGYT
.	TRBD1	TRBJ1-5	TRBV19	ASGWGQGIGQPQH
.	.	TRBJ1-5	TRBV5-1	ASSLGRDQPQH
.	.	TRBJ1-1	TRBV5-1	ASRGRVNTEAF
.	.	TRBJ1-6	TRBV27	ASSRGGPYQSVGSPLH
.	TRBD2	TRBJ2-3	TRBV11-2	ASSLVLLAGGTDTQY
once	TRBD1	TRBJ1-5	TRBV2	ASSGTGRDQPQH
.	.	TRBJ1-1	TRBV11-2	ASSPRRNTEAF
.	.	TRBJ2-3	TRBV27	ASSRVTADTQY
.	TRBD2	TRBJ2-3	TRBV6-5	ASSYSGGGAGDTQY
.	TRBD1	TRBJ1-1	TRBV5-1	ASSGWTGLNTEAF
.	TRBD2	TRBJ2-2	TRBV5-1	ASSLARAGENTGELF
.	.	TRBJ2-1	TRBV3-1/TRBV3-2	ASSPHSRSYNEQF
.	.	TRBJ1-5	TRBV7-9	ASSRIGAGQPQH
once	.	TRBJ1-2	TRBV15	ATSRDPRPGFNYGYT
.	TRBD1	TRBJ1-2	TRBV11-2	ASSLAGTGNFYGYT
.	TRBD2	TRBJ2-1	TRBV2	ASRITSGSYNEQF
few	TRBD2	TRBJ2-5	TRBV19	ASSIGPSGDQETQY
.	.	TRBJ1-4	TRBV7-7	ASSFLGFSPESEKLF
.	TRBD1	TRBJ1-5	TRBV2	ATKGDRGSQPQH
.	.	TRBJ1-5	TRBV24-1	ATLQGHQPQH
.	.	TRBJ2-7	TRBV5-1	ASSLVNEQY
.	TRBD1	TRBJ1-5	TRBV7-2	ASSLEATGGWQPQH
.	.	TRBJ1-1	TRBV5-1	ASSPSVNTEAF
.	.	TRBJ1-1	TRBV7-9	ASSSPYQGEMEAF
.	.	TRBJ1-5	TRBV2	ASKVEVGNQPQH
.	.	TRBJ2-2	TRBV21-1	ASSKKRGQGALTGELF
.	.	TRBJ2-2	TRBV7-6	ASSLESDTGELF
.	.	TRBJ2-3	TRBV7-2	ASSHPGTDTQY
once	TRBD1	TRBJ1-2	TRBV7-2	ASSLGGTVVNYGYT
few	TRBD2	TRBJ2-1	TRBV27	ASSLSSGGLVGNEQF
.	.	TRBJ2-7	TRBV30	AWSPRGFEQY
.	TRBD1	TRBJ2-7	TRBV3-1/TRBV3-2	ASTPAGQGGEQY
.	TRBD1	TRBJ1-2	TRBV5-4	ASSLGQGVNSRGYT
.	.	TRBJ2-1	TRBV5-6	ASSLRGSSYNEQF
.	.	TRBJ1-3	TRBV7-9	ASSSPQRDTIY
.	TRBD1	TRBJ1-6	TRBV5-1	ASRDGQGRDNSPLH
.	.	TRBJ2-7	TRBV5-4	ASSSGPGTLYEQY
.	.	TRBJ2-7	TRBV9	ASQGSSYEQY
.	.	TRBJ1-1	TRBV24-1	ATSDSRGVNTEAF
.	TRBD1	TRBJ2-7	TRBV11-2	ASSLDLWGTETASYEQY
.	TRBD1	TRBJ1-2	TRBV7-6	ASSLVLTGTDYGYT
.	TRBD1	TRBJ2-7	TRBV10-3	AIRPDRGSPYEQY
.	.	TRBJ1-5	TRBV2	ASSEGVERSQPQH
.	TRBD1	TRBJ1-6	TRBV5-1	ASSGDRGNSPLH
.	.	TRBJ2-7	TRBV13	ASSRGAKEQY
.	TRBD2	TRBJ2-1	TRBV18	ASSPGGGYNEQF
.	.	TRBJ1-1	TRBV7-9	ASSIGRNTEAF